These T cell receptor beta chains were read from a single sample in a study of cytomegalovirus exposure and HLA in healthy donors. TCRdb keeps only in-frame clones here, not all; method: immunoSEQ multiplex PCR. The table has tens of thousands of clones, around 70% seen once. Sequencing was done on a sample of PBMCs. Receptors originate from a woman in her fifties or sixties in good health and CMV-seropositive. Both conserved end residues are part of each CDR3. A D gene is named only where the DNA matches it firmly. Clone size is not always given. Where it is, it says once, few, many or a class for expanded clones.

CSVGGGIDSGNTIYF,TGCAGCGTTGGAGGTGGCATAGACTCTGGAAACACCATATATTTT,-,TRBV29-1,-,TRBJ1-3
CASSGPAQGQETQYF,TGTGCCAGCAGTGGACCAGCCCAGGGACAAGAGACCCAGTACTTC,-,TRBV6-1,-,TRBJ2-5
CASSPSRPGRGETQYF,TGTGCCAGCTCACCGTCCAGGCCCGGTCGTGGGGAGACCCAGTACTTC,-,TRBV18,-,TRBJ2-5
CASSSGLPGGYTF,TGTGCCAGCAGCTCCGGGCTCCCGGGAGGCTACACCTTC,-,TRBV11-2,once,TRBJ1-2
CASSKALSSASSYNEQFF,TGTGCCAGCAGCAAAGCGCTTTCAAGCGCGAGCTCCTACAATGAGCAATTCTTC,-,TRBV21-1,-,TRBJ2-1
CASSLEAGNYEQYF,TGTGCTAGCAGCTTAGAAGCAGGGAACTACGAGCAGTACTTC,-,TRBV7-7,once,TRBJ2-7
CASSFRQEVPYEQYF,TGTGCCAGCAGCTTCAGACAGGAAGTGCCCTACGAGCAGTACTTC,-,TRBV7-2,-,TRBJ2-7
CASSPPTGRLETQYF,TGTGCCAGCAGCCCTCCCACAGGGCGGTTAGAGACCCAGTACTTC,-,TRBV27,-,TRBJ2-5
CASLGLAGEQYF,TGTGCCAGCCTCGGACTAGCGGGCGAGCAGTACTTC,TRBD2,TRBV19,-,TRBJ2-7
CASSGDRGVSYEQYF,TGTGCCAGCAGTGGCGACAGGGGAGTCTCCTACGAGCAGTACTTC,TRBD1,TRBV6-5,-,TRBJ2-7
CASRTGPYEQYF,TGTGCCAGCAGAACAGGCCCCTACGAGCAGTACTTC,-,TRBV28,-,TRBJ2-7
CASTEMGRAEAFF,TGTGCCAGCACCGAGATGGGCAGGGCTGAAGCTTTCTTT,-,TRBV28,-,TRBJ1-1
CASGLDRSLRLARTYEQYF,TGTGCTAGTGGTTTGGACAGGTCCCTGAGGCTAGCGAGAACTTACGAGCAGTACTTC,-,TRBV12-5,few,TRBJ2-7
CASSSWTSSGANVLTF,TGTGCCAGCAGCTCCTGGACAAGCTCTGGGGCCAACGTCCTGACTTTC,-,TRBV5-4,few,TRBJ2-6
CASSEDLINTDTQYF,TGTGCCAGCAGTGAAGATTTAATAAACACAGATACGCAGTATTTT,-,TRBV6-1,-,TRBJ2-3
CASSLAGGDTIYF,TGTGCCAGCAGCTTGGCAGGGGGAGACACCATATATTTT,TRBD1,TRBV5-6,-,TRBJ1-3
CASVRNRGLGTEAFF,TGTGCCAGCGTTAGAAACAGGGGATTGGGCACTGAAGCTTTCTTT,TRBD1,TRBV27,-,TRBJ1-1
CASSSGPRDRDYEQYF,TGCGCCAGCAGCTCGGGCCCCCGGGACAGGGACTACGAGCAGTACTTC,TRBD1,TRBV5-1,-,TRBJ2-7
CASSPQGAGGYTF,TGTGCCAGCTCACCACAGGGAGCGGGGGGCTACACCTTC,-,TRBV18,-,TRBJ1-2
CASSLSLQGEKLFF,TGCGCCAGCAGCTTATCCTTACAGGGGGAAAAACTGTTTTTT,TRBD1,TRBV5-1,-,TRBJ1-4
CASSPGTSGYEQYF,TGTGCCAGCAGCCCAGGGACTAGCGGTTACGAGCAGTACTTC,TRBD2,TRBV28,few,TRBJ2-7
CASSFTGTSGIETQYF,TGTGCCAGCAGCTTTACCGGGACTAGCGGGATAGAGACCCAGTACTTC,TRBD2,TRBV5-4,-,TRBJ2-5
CASSDPAGTSYEQYF,TGTGCCAGCAGTGACCCGGCGGGGACCTCCTACGAGCAGTACTTC,-,TRBV2,-,TRBJ2-7
CASSRPGLGTYEQYF,TGTGCCAGCAGCCGACCGGGACTAGGGACCTACGAGCAGTACTTC,TRBD2,TRBV11-2,-,TRBJ2-7
CASSPKLTENTEAFF,TGTGCCAGCTCCCCTAAACTTACAGAGAACACTGAAGCTTTCTTT,-,TRBV18,-,TRBJ1-1
CASSLDYGANVLTF,TGTGCCAGCAGCTTAGATTATGGGGCCAACGTCCTGACTTTC,-,TRBV7-6,-,TRBJ2-6
CAWVTSGSYNEQFF,TGTGCCTGGGTGACTAGCGGATCCTACAATGAGCAGTTCTTC,TRBD2,TRBV30,-,TRBJ2-1
CASSLGAGSTEAFF,TGTGCCAGCAGCTTAGGGGCGGGCAGCACTGAAGCTTTCTTT,-,TRBV11-3,-,TRBJ1-1
CAISESKGVKSREQYF,TGTGCCATCAGTGAGTCGAAAGGGGTAAAATCGCGGGAGCAGTACTTC,-,TRBV10-3,-,TRBJ2-7
CASSPTGADTQYF,TGTGCCAGCAGCCCGACAGGGGCAGATACGCAGTATTTT,TRBD1,TRBV7-3,-,TRBJ2-3
CASSTTGQTFYGYTF,TGTGCCAGCAGCACCACTGGACAAACTTTCTATGGCTACACCTTC,-,TRBV9,once,TRBJ1-2
CASSLKGGQALF,TGTGCCAGCAGCTTAAAGGGAGGACAGGCCCTCTTC,TRBD1,TRBV11-2,-,TRBJ1-1
CASSWGLAETYEQYF,TGTGCCAGCAGCTGGGGACTAGCGGAGACCTACGAGCAGTACTTC,TRBD2,TRBV5-4,-,TRBJ2-7
CASSLLRGTSGELFF,TGTGCCAGCAGCTTATTGAGGGGGACTAGCGGGGAGCTGTTTTTT,TRBD2,TRBV7-2,-,TRBJ2-2
CASSFRGVWPQHF,TGTGCCAGCAGTTTCCGGGGAGTCTGGCCCCAGCATTTT,-,TRBV28,once,TRBJ1-5
CSVEKGLLDTQYF,TGCAGCGTTGAAAAGGGACTCTTGGATACGCAGTATTTT,-,TRBV29-1,-,TRBJ2-3
CASSPGGQGPDTQYF,TGTGCCAGCTCACCGGGGGGACAGGGGCCAGATACGCAGTATTTT,TRBD1,TRBV18,few,TRBJ2-3
CASSAELADTQYF,TGCGCCAGCAGCGCGGAACTGGCAGATACGCAGTATTTT,-,TRBV5-1,-,TRBJ2-3
CASSAGQRGYYTF,TGTGCCAGCAGTGCGGGACAGAGAGGGTACTACACCTTC,TRBD1,TRBV6-1,few,TRBJ1-2
CASRQGGYEQYF,TGTGCCAGTAGACAGGGGGGCTACGAGCAGTACTTC,TRBD1,TRBV19,-,TRBJ2-7
CASSLVGGGGYEQYF,TGTGCCAGCAGCTTAGTAGGGGGTGGGGGCTACGAGCAGTACTTC,-,TRBV11-2,-,TRBJ2-7
CASPLEGVDHIYYEQYF,TGTGCCAGTCCCCTAGAGGGAGTGGACCATATTTACTACGAGCAGTACTTC,-,TRBV7-8,-,TRBJ2-7
CASSLAGGPSGNTGELFF,TGTGCCAGCAGCTTAGCGGGAGGGCCCTCGGGGAACACCGGGGAGCTGTTTTTT,TRBD2,TRBV7-3,-,TRBJ2-2
CASSTERGNTIYF,TGTGCCAGTAGTACCGAAAGGGGGAACACCATATATTTT,-,TRBV19,-,TRBJ1-3
CATSRDYGPAGKLFF,TGTGCCACCAGCAGAGATTACGGTCCCGCCGGAAAACTGTTTTTT,-,TRBV15,-,TRBJ1-4
CASSGGSTSYEQYF,TGTGCCAGCAGTGGAGGGTCGACCTCCTACGAGCAGTACTTC,-,TRBV7-9,-,TRBJ2-7
CASSLGLAGDTQYF,TGTGCCAGCAGCCTAGGGCTAGCGGGAGATACGCAGTATTTT,TRBD2,TRBV27,-,TRBJ2-3
CASSGSAPVVNEQFF,TGTGCCAGTAGTGGCTCCGCCCCCGTGGTCAATGAGCAGTTCTTC,-,TRBV19,-,TRBJ2-1
CASSLGSGRLSDTQYF,TGTGCCAGCAGCTTAGGGAGCGGGAGGTTGTCAGATACGCAGTATTTT,TRBD2,TRBV11-2,-,TRBJ2-3
CASSEERGGNEQFF,TGTGCCAGCAGTGAAGAACGAGGAGGGAATGAGCAGTTCTTC,-,TRBV2,-,TRBJ2-1
CASSLYGTGVYNEQFF,TGCGCCAGCAGCTTGTATGGGACAGGGGTCTACAATGAGCAGTTCTTC,TRBD1,TRBV5-1,-,TRBJ2-1
CASSLIPLAGGGEQYF,TGTGCCAGCAGCTTAATCCCCCTAGCGGGAGGTGGCGAGCAGTACTTC,TRBD2,TRBV7-3,-,TRBJ2-7
CASPLLGANTEAFF,TGTGCCAGTCCTCTCCTTGGGGCGAACACTGAAGCTTTCTTT,-,TRBV2,-,TRBJ1-1
CASSGTGYEQYF,TGTGCCAGCAGTGGGACAGGCTACGAGCAGTACTTC,TRBD1,TRBV14,-,TRBJ2-7
CASSIEMDQPQHF,TGTGCCAGCAGTATTGAGATGGATCAGCCCCAGCATTTT,-,TRBV6-6,-,TRBJ1-5
CASSSWRPLVTQYF,TGTGCTAGCAGCTCGTGGCGGCCCTTGGTTACGCAGTATTTT,-,TRBV7-7,-,TRBJ2-3
CASLKGGEAFF,TGTGCCAGCCTAAAAGGGGGCGAAGCTTTCTTT,TRBD1,TRBV5-4,-,TRBJ1-1
CASSTSDTQYF,TGTGCCAGCAGCACTAGTGATACGCAGTATTTT,-,TRBV7-6,-,TRBJ2-3